The 13 T cell receptor beta chains in this list originate from one sample, sequenced in a study of T cells after yellow fever vaccination. In TCRdb, the 5' RACE reads were re-called with MiXCR into one record per CDR3 protein. The sample includes just over 250,000 distinct CDR3 sequences, about 5% seen only once; the top ten take around 3.5%. Sequenced here: CD4+ T cells sorted from PBMCs, sampled on the day of the yellow fever booster vaccination. Receptors originate from a man in his late teens or twenties who received the YFV17D yellow fever vaccine.

This clonotype has at least ten counts. V usage is TRBV7-8 and J usage is TRBJ2-1; 7 bases fit TRBD1. V was clipped by 5 bases and J by 0 bases; unmatched bases: 4. The V gene's germline CDR1 is SGHVS and CDR2 FQNEAQ. The CDR3 contains 15 residues. CDR3 protein: CASSPRTGSYNEQFF. The CDR3 nucleotides are TGTGCCAGCAGCCCAAGGACAGGCTCCTACAATGAGCAGTTCTTC. The whole variable domain, filled in from reference TRBV7-8 and TRBJ2-1, reads GAGVSQSPRYKVAKRGQDVALRCDPISGHVSLFWYQQALGQGPEFLTYFQNEAQLDKSGLPSDRFFAERPEGSVSTLKIQRTQQEDSAVYLCASSPRTGSYNEQFFGPGTRLTVL.

The genes are TRBV27 and TRBJ2-3, with D maybe TRBD2 (6 bases). The CDR3 covers 17 residues. Trimming shortened V by 5 bases and J by 4 bases, and 22 bases separated the two germline ends. In germline, CDR1 is MNHEY, CDR2 SMNVEV (reference sequence). DNA of the CDR3: TGTGCCAGCAGTCTCGTAGGCAGGCGGGGTTACTCAGATACGCAGTATTTT. Translation gives CASSLVGRRGYSDTQYF.

The J gene is TRBJ1-1, the V gene TRBV28, with D uncertain. The CDR3 totals 15 residues. The V end was cut by 7 bases, the J end by 0 bases, with 15 bases between. CDR1 MDHEN and CDR2 SYDVKM come from the germline V gene. The CDR3 spells CASTKGGLMNTEAFF. CDR3 nucleotide sequence: TGTGCCAGCACTAAAGGTGGACTAATGAACACTGAAGCTTTCTTT.

J is TRBJ2-7 and V is TRBV6-2 or TRBV6-3, with a weak D call TRBD2 (6 bases). From germline, CDR1 is MNHEY and CDR2 SVGEGT. Trimming pared 6 bases from V and 5 bases from J, leaving 26 bases between. The CDR3 consists of 17 residues. The DNA of the CDR3 is TGTGCCAGCAGGCCTTCAACCCAGGCAGGAGGGAAGGACGAGCAGTACGTC. It yields the protein CASRPSTQAGGKDEQYV.

This clonotype came up many times. V and J are TRBV20-1 and TRBJ2-5; 8 nucleotides agree with TRBD1. Germline V gives CDR1 DFQATT, CDR2 SNEGSKA (reference sequence). V lost 0 bases to trimming and J lost 5 bases; unmatched junction nucleotides: 8. CDR3 length: 15 amino acids. CDR3 amino acids: CSARDRSRGLETQYF. As DNA, the CDR3 is TGCAGTGCTAGAGACCGCTCCAGGGGGCTGGAGACCCAGTACTTC.

The chain uses TRBV5-4 and TRBJ2-5, with TRBD1 as a possible D gene (6 bases). The germline CDR1 and CDR2 sequences are SGHNT and YYREEE (reference sequence). The CDR3 spans 15 residues. With 0 bases removed from V and 3 bases from J, the gap between germline ends came to 12 bases. CDR3 sequence: CASSLVGQGKETQYF. In nucleotides, the CDR3 is TGTGCCAGCAGCTTGGTAGGGCAGGGGAAAGAGACCCAGTACTTC.

V usage is TRBV20-1 and J usage is TRBJ2-5; 11 bases line up with TRBD2. CDR3 length: 15 amino acids. Germline values: CDR1 DFQATT, CDR2 SNEGSKA (reference sequence). With V trimmed by 6 bases and J by 1 base, 7 bases remained unmatched. The CDR3 is CSAVLAGGSQETQYF. The CDR3 bases are TGCAGTGCGGTGCTAGCGGGGGGCTCCCAAGAGACCCAGTACTTC.

This clonotype was detected many times. The V gene is TRBV5-4, the J gene TRBJ1-2, with D uncertain. CDR1 and CDR2 (germline): SGHNT, YYREEE (reference sequence). The V end lost 4 bases, the J end lost 3 bases, and 10 bases lay between the germline ends. The CDR3 is 13 amino acids. CDR3 residues: CASSIGRHYGYTF. The CDR3 DNA follows: TGTGCCAGCAGCATCGGACGGCACTATGGCTACACCTTC.

This clonotype was counted between two and nine times. V is TRBV27 and J is TRBJ2-5, with D unresolved. This CDR3 comprises 13 residues. The V end was cut by 2 bases, the J end by 7 bases, with 11 bases between. Germline V gives CDR1 MNHEY, CDR2 SMNVEV (reference sequence). Here the CDR3 reads CASSLLGTGTQYF. Here the CDR3 DNA reads TGTGCCAGCAGTTTACTGGGAACGGGGACCCAGTACTTC.

J is TRBJ1-2 and V is TRBV7-8, with 9 bases identical to TRBD1. The junction had 8 bases not matched to a gene; V was cut back by 0 bases and J by 3 bases. This CDR3 region has 17 residues. CDR1 and CDR2 from the germline V gene are SGHVS and FQNEAQ. CDR3 protein: CASSLARMGQGDYGYTF. The CDR3 bases are TGTGCCAGCAGCTTAGCACGGATGGGACAGGGTGACTATGGCTACACCTTC.

This clonotype occurred many times. The V call is TRBV14, the J call TRBJ2-1; D is unresolved. V lost 4 bases to trimming and J lost 12 bases, with 19 bases between them. This CDR3 is 14 amino acids long. The germline V gene encodes CDR1 SGHDN and CDR2 FVKESK. CDR3 DNA sequence: TGTGCCAGCAGCCCCATACAGCCAAATGCGGTGCAGTTCTTC. Encoded protein: CASSPIQPNAVQFF.

Many counts were recorded for this clonotype. V usage is TRBV7-3 and J usage is TRBJ2-1; possibly TRBD1 or TRBD2 for D (5 bases each). Per the germline V gene, CDR1 is SGHTA and CDR2 is FQGTGA. The CDR3 is made up of 15 amino acids. The ends were cut back, 5 bases at V and 2 bases at J, with 13 bases in the middle. The CDR3 DNA reads as TGTGCCAGCAGCCCCGGGGCGGGTCCCTACAATGAGCAGTTCTTC. Translation gives CASSPGAGPYNEQFF.

Ten or more counts support this clonotype. Here the CDR3 DNA reads TGTGCCACCGAGAAGGGTCATTCCTACGAGCAGTACGTC. Encoded protein: CATEKGHSYEQYV. The V gene is TRBV21-1, the J gene TRBJ2-7. TRBV21-1 is a pseudogene locus. The CDR3 has 13 amino acids.